The 21 T cell receptor beta chains below all came from one sample that was sequenced in a study of T cell responses to AZD1222 COVID-19 vaccine. Profiled with immunoSEQ multiplex PCR; TCRdb holds only in-frame clones, not every one. The sample records 75,000 to 95,000 clones, approximately 90% being singletons. Material: peripheral blood, obtained 28 days after the second AZD1222 dose. The receptors stem from an adult who received the AZD1222 COVID-19 vaccine.

V usage is TRBV28 and J usage is TRBJ1-3; 8 nucleotides align to TRBD1. J lost 2 bases, V lost 5 bases, and 8 bases had no gene match. Germline V gene lookup returns CDR1 MDHEN and CDR2 SYDVKM. The CDR3 covers 16 residues. The CDR3 DNA sequence: TGTGCCAGCAGTGCGACAGGGGATACGGCTGGAAACACCATATATTTT. Translation: CASSATGDTAGNTIYF.

This clone was counted a single time. The V and J genes are TRBV28 and TRBJ1-5; 8 bases match TRBD1. The germline V gene encodes CDR1 MDHEN and CDR2 SYDVKM. This CDR3 spans 15 amino acids. V shed 3 bases, J shed 10 bases, and the junction held 11 bases outside the gene matches. The CDR3 DNA reads as TGTGCCAGCAGTTTCGTGGACAGGGAAAACCGCCCCCAGCATTTT. Protein product: CASSFVDRENRPQHF.

The rearrangement uses TRBV20-1 and TRBJ2-7; TRBD2 matches 7 bases. The CDR3 consists of 11 residues. CDR1 and CDR2 from the germline V gene are DFQATT and SNEGSKA (reference sequence). J was trimmed by 1 base and V by 6 bases; bases with no gene match: 0. In DNA form, the CDR3 reads TGCAGTGCCGGGGGGTCCTACGAGCAGTACTTC. It codes for CSAGGSYEQYF.

The rearrangement uses TRBV5-1 and TRBJ2-5, with TRBD1 as a possible D gene (5 bases). Germline V gene sequence: CDR1 SGHRS, CDR2 YFSETQ. V lost 0 bases to trimming and J lost 5 bases, with 14 bases between them. There are 15 residues in the CDR3. CDR3 bases: TGCGCCAGCAGCTTGGCAGGTTGGGCAGGGGAGACCCAGTACTTC. It translates to CASSLAGWAGETQYF.

This chain connects TRBV28 to TRBJ2-7, with D unclear. V was shortened by 3 bases and J by 2 bases, with 11 bases between the two germline ends. CDR1 MDHEN and CDR2 SYDVKM come from the germline V gene. The CDR3 is 14 residues long. The CDR3: CASSLDSRTYEQYF. CDR3 sequence (DNA): TGTGCCAGCAGTTTGGATAGCCGGACCTACGAGCAGTACTTC.

The DNA of the CDR3 is TGTGCCAGCAGCTTAGCGGGGGGTAGAGAGCAGTACTTC. Encoded protein: CASSLAGGREQYF. The rearrangement links TRBV11-2 to TRBJ2-7, with 7 positions matching TRBD2. Per germline, CDR1 SGHAT and CDR2 FQNNGV. CDR3 length equals 13 residues. The V gene end was trimmed by 1 base and the J gene end by 7 bases; junction bases not matched to a gene: 4.

In this sample, this clone turned up once. This sequence joins TRBV4-3 and TRBJ2-7, with D uncertain. This CDR3 is 13 amino acids long. Trimming removed 6 bases at V and 5 bases at J, with 14 bases between. Per germline, CDR1 LGHNA and CDR2 YSLEER. The DNA of the CDR3 is TGCGCCAGCAGTCAGGTTTGGGGTCACGAGCAGTACTTC. This gives the protein CASSQVWGHEQYF.

The chain has TRBV6-2 or TRBV6-3 and TRBJ1-2, with 8 bases that match TRBD1. The CDR3 contains 13 residues. Trimming removed 5 bases from V and 4 bases from J; junction bases left unmatched: 3. Germline values: CDR1 MNHEY, CDR2 SVGEGT. The DNA of the CDR3 is TGTGCCAGCAGTCAAGACAGGGGCTATGGCTACACCTTC. Its protein is CASSQDRGYGYTF.

This chain uses TRBV11-2 with TRBJ1-2, with 8 bases aligning to TRBD1. This CDR3 has 15 amino acids. Germline values: CDR1 SGHAT, CDR2 FQNNGV. J gave up 4 bases and V 5 bases, and 9 bases lay outside the gene matches. The DNA for the CDR3 is TGTGCCAGCAGCCGGACAGGGTTACATTTCTATGGCTACACCTTC. Amino acid sequence: CASSRTGLHFYGYTF.

The genes are TRBV30 and TRBJ2-1, with 7 bases matching TRBD2. Trimming took 3 bases from V and 6 from J; bases not matched to a gene: 14. The germline CDR1 and CDR2 sequences are GTSNPN and SVGIG (reference sequence). The CDR3 covers 16 residues. DNA of the CDR3: TGTGCCTGGAGGGGCGGTGGCGGGAGATTGGGCAATGAGCAGTTCTTC. It codes for CAWRGGGGRLGNEQFF.

The chain joins TRBV4-3 to TRBJ2-1, with TRBD2 matching 9 bases. The CDR3 consists of 15 residues. Germline trimming cut 1 base from V and 7 bases from J; bases unmatched to any gene: 5. Germline values: CDR1 LGHNA, CDR2 YSLEER. The CDR3 sequence is CASSQVSGSGNEQFF. CDR3 coding DNA: TGCGCCAGCAGCCAAGTTAGCGGGAGTGGAAATGAGCAGTTCTTC.

In DNA form, the CDR3 reads TGTGCCACCAGCAGAGGGGGGCCAACTAATGAAAAACTGTTTTTT. This encodes CATSRGGPTNEKLFF. V is TRBV15 and J is TRBJ1-4, with D maybe TRBD1 (6 bases). The CDR3 runs to 15 residues. V lost 1 base and J lost 0, with 6 bases in between. Germline V gene sequence: CDR1 LNHNV, CDR2 YYDKDF (reference sequence).

The V and J genes are TRBV28 and TRBJ1-1; no clear D gene. V shed 6 bases and J shed 0 bases, with 8 bases lying between them. Germline-derived CDR1 and CDR2 are MDHEN and SYDVKM. This CDR3 is 13 amino acids long. CDR3 coding DNA: TGTGCCAGCAGGAGATCATTGAACACTGAAGCTTTCTTT. Amino acids: CASRRSLNTEAFF.

The chain combines TRBV6-1 with TRBJ1-5, with D perhaps matching TRBD1 (5 bases). Trimming left V 3 bases short and J 6 bases short, with 12 bases between. The germline CDR1 and CDR2 sequences are MNHNS and SASEGT. CDR3 length equals 14 residues. The CDR3 sequence is CASSDRAPAQPQHF. In DNA, the CDR3 is TGTGCCAGCAGTGACAGGGCGCCGGCTCAGCCCCAGCATTTT.

The table lists this clone with a count of one. This chain links TRBV9 with TRBJ2-1, with TRBD1 as a possible D gene (6 bases). Germline CDR1 and CDR2: SGDLS and YYNGEE. The CDR3 length is 16 residues. V was shortened by 4 bases and J by 5 bases, with 19 bases between the two germline ends. CDR3 DNA: TGTGCCAGCAGCTCCGACTCCGGGACAAGGGACAATGAGCAGTTCTTC. Translating gives CASSSDSGTRDNEQFF.

The V and J genes are TRBV5-1 and TRBJ2-3; 12 bases align to TRBD2. The V gene end was trimmed by 5 bases and the J gene end by 4 bases; junction bases not matched to a gene: 8. This CDR3 has 16 residues. CDR1 and CDR2 (germline): SGHRS, YFSETQ. The CDR3 DNA is TGCGCCAGCAGACTCCCCCTAGCGGGAGGGCCAGATACGCAGTATTTT. Encoded protein: CASRLPLAGGPDTQYF.

The chain employs TRBV4-1 and TRBJ1-2, with D possibly matching TRBD1 (6 bases). Trimming left V 4 bases short and J 1 base short, with 10 bases between. CDR3 length: 14 residues. Germline CDR1 reads MGHRA; CDR2 reads YSYEKL. The DNA for the CDR3 is TGCGCCAGCAGCCCACAGGGTTTTAACTATGGCTACACCTTC. Its translation: CASSPQGFNYGYTF.

J is TRBJ2-7 and V is TRBV14; D might be TRBD1 (6 bases). The CDR3 consists of 14 residues. Trimming stripped 4 bases from V and 4 bases from J, with 14 bases between. In germline, CDR1 is SGHDN, CDR2 FVKESK. The CDR3 loop reads CASSPVRGSYEQYF. CDR3 bases: TGTGCCAGCAGCCCAGTGAGGGGGTCGTACGAGCAGTACTTC.

This sequence joins TRBV19 and TRBJ2-5; possibly TRBD1 for D (6 bases). The ends were cut back, 5 bases at V and 4 bases at J, with 8 bases in the middle. The CDR3 is 12 amino acids. Looked up from germline, CDR1 is LNHDA and CDR2 is SQIVND (reference sequence). This CDR3 is CASSGRGETQYF. The CDR3 DNA follows: TGTGCCAGTAGTGGCAGGGGAGAGACCCAGTACTTC.

This chain links TRBV5-5 with TRBJ1-5, with 7 bases matching TRBD1. V lost 4 bases to trimming and J lost 5 bases; unmatched junction nucleotides: 9. The V gene's germline CDR1 is SGHKS and CDR2 YYEKEE (reference sequence). This CDR3 has 15 amino acids. The CDR3 DNA reads TGTGCCAGCAGCCATGGACAGGCTTTGTATCAGCCCCAGCATTTT. It translates to CASSHGQALYQPQHF.

The chain joins TRBV6-5 to TRBJ1-6, with D unresolved. The CDR3 sequence is 14 residues long. Germline CDR1 and CDR2: MNHEY and SVGAGI. With 2 bases removed from V and 5 bases from J, the gap between germline ends came to 7 bases. CDR3 in amino acids: CASSYNGDNSPLHF. DNA for the CDR3: TGTGCCAGCAGTTACAACGGGGATAATTCACCCCTCCACTTT.